The present T cell receptor (beta chain) was sequenced within a study of T cells after yellow fever vaccination (dated by TCRdb to between 2017 and 2020). For the study in its entirety: The SMART-Seq v4 Ultra Low Input RNA kit was used to prepare libraries from fractions with low cell numbers. Bulk PBMC replicates and cell subsets were isolated from blood drawn at multiple timepoints before and after both primary and secondary immunization. To follow T-cell clones before and after primary and booster YFV17D yellow fever vaccination, bulk TCR alpha and beta repertoires were sequenced over time. Two healthy male donors made up the cohort, one aged 18 to 30 years and the other aged 30 to 40 years. Summary of the overall study and its limitations: Because the study included only a couple of donors, the extent to which the findings can be generalized is limited. The secondary T-cell response was found to be weaker but faster than the primary response, with a peak reached on day 5 rather than on day 15. Computational filtering was needed because FACS-sorted repertoires could contain abundant contaminating clonotypes from the bulk population. After the booster, most of the clones that had expanded following primary vaccination were detected again (96% of CD4 and roughly 88% of CD8), which suggests that memory was broadly maintained. A small share of clonotypes occurred in both CD4 and CD8 compartments, likely arising from convergent recombination.

There are many counts of this clonotype. Its binding antigen is unknown. No per-base quality is available; no much larger clone lies one base away. The intended sense of this specimen's treatment or condition label: live attenuated yellow fever vaccine strain. A standard Ficoll-Paque protocol was used to isolate PBMCs from peripheral blood. Dynabeads CD4 and CD8 positive selection kits were used to isolate the CD4 and CD8 T-cell fractions. RNA was extracted with TriZol from bulk PBMCs, CD4 and CD8 fractions, and dextramer-positive and dextramer-negative fractions. TCR cDNA was made using 5'RACE template switching, a step that added a universal primer site and unique molecular identifiers. cDNA synthesis was primed from both the TCR alpha and TCR beta constant segments. Two PCR steps were used to amplify libraries, with sample barcodes and sequencing adapters being added in the second step. Sequencing of the libraries was done on either Illumina HiSeq 2500 (2x100 bp) or NovaSeq (2x150 bp). The authors' pipeline ran thus. Demultiplexing of reads and collapsing into UMI consensus sequences were performed with MIGEC, and V(D)J alignment was carried out with MiXCR. Vaccine-responding clonotypes were defined with edgeR using replicate PBMC samples, requiring FDR below 0.01 and a log2 fold change above 5 up to day 15. Bulk clonotypes were assigned CD4 or CD8 identity according to which sequenced CD4 or CD8 repertoire held them at higher abundance. In TCRdb, the public reads were trimmed at Q25 with fastp and aligned with MiXCR, with productive beta chains retained. Rows are unified per CDR3 protein, each entry keeping the most common DNA and genes. TCRdb, not the authors, supplied the V and J calls. Recorded for this sample are approximately 69,000 distinct CDR3 sequences; 5.5% to 7.5% of them occurred a single time. The top ten clones comprise less than 2.5% of the sample.

CDR1 SGHRS and CDR2 YFSETQ are derived from the germline V gene. The CDR3 contains 15 residues, cysteine and phenylalanine counted. Kept here is only the CDR3 DNA, which spans 45 bases and is read in frame from base 1. The V and J ends are trimmed by 0 bases and 1 base, leaving 9 bases between them. This receptor chain uses TRBV5-1 and TRBJ2-3; a weak D assignment points to TRBD2 (6 bases agree). The source of this sequence is a man younger than 30 who received the YFV17D yellow fever vaccine. The sample here was CD4+ T cells sorted from PBMCs, taken less than 16 days after the first yellow fever vaccination. The CDR3 region reads CASSLVPGGTDTQYF. At the DNA level, the sequence is TGCGCCAGCAGCTTGGTTCCGGGGGGCACAGATACGCAGTATTTT.